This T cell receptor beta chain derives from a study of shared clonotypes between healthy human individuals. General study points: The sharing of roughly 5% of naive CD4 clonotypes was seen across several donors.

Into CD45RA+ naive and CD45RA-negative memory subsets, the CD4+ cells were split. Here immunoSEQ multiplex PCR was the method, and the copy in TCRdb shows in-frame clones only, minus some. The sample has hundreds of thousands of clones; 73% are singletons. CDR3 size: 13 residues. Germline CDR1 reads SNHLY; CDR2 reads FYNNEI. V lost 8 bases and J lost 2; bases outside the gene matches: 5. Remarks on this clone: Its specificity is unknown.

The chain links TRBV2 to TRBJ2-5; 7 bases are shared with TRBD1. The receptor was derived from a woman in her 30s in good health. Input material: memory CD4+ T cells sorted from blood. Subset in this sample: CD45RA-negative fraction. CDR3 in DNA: TGTGCCAGCGAGGGGGCGTTTCAAGAGACCCAGTACTTC. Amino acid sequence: CASEGAFQETQYF.